This TCR beta chain is drawn from a study of CD8 T cells in Susac syndrome. RNA, at 0.5 to 1 ug, was reverse transcribed with random hexamers. TCRdb called the immunoSEQ multiplex PCR reads again in MiXCR, with one record for every CDR3 protein. This sample carries under 110,000 distinct CDR3 sequences, roughly 95% of them seen once, and the ten largest clones take 0.41%. CDR3 length: 15 amino acids. In germline, CDR1 is DFQATT, CDR2 SNEGSKA (reference sequence). The trim removed 3 bases at V and 2 bases at J, leaving 8 bases unmatched. The TCR was taken from a human donor with Susac syndrome. Sequencing input: CD8+ T cells from PBMCs. The J gene is TRBJ2-7, the V gene TRBV20-1; 9 bases line up with TRBD2. CDR3: CSASSRAGGPYEQYF. In DNA, the CDR3 is TGCAGTGCTAGCTCGCGAGCGGGGGGTCCCTACGAGCAGTACTTC.